This T cell receptor (beta chain) was recovered during a study of blood T cell repertoires in COVID-19. In the study overall: The analysed material was cDNA or gDNA that came from T cells, B-cell-depleted T cells, or PBMCs.

Recruits, aged about 18 to 100 years, lived in roughly 22 US areas. Two consecutive negative NP/OP PCR tests, clearance, or resolved symptoms defined Cohort 3 recovery. There are 16 residues in the CDR3. In germline, CDR1 is GTSNPN, CDR2 SVGIG (reference sequence). The ends lost 3 bases at V and 2 bases at J; junction bases unmatched: 9. The method was immunoSEQ multiplex PCR; TCRdb's version includes in-frame clones alone and lacks a portion of them. This table holds under 300,000 clones, around 84% found once. The rearrangement uses TRBV30 and TRBJ2-7; 11 nucleotides align to TRBD2. Sequenced: PBMCs or T cells enriched from blood (not recorded which). The sequence came from a woman aged 45-59 years who had recovered from COVID-19. CDR3 residues: CAWSTPVTSGAYEQYF. CDR3 in DNA: TGTGCCTGGAGCACCCCGGTGACTAGCGGGGCCTACGAGCAGTACTTC.